In its sample, the clone carrying this T cell receptor (beta chain) was seen once. Its antigen remains unknown. The data stem from a study of blood T cells in healthy people across ages. Study results and caveats: Calculation of diversity from one million T cells yielded estimates considered to be underestimates.

PCR was performed a second time for about 6 to 12 cycles using a sample-barcoded 5' primer and a J-beta primer mix. TCRdb ran MiXCR on the 5' RACE reads and lists one entry per CDR3 protein. The sample carries approximately 350,000 distinct CDR3 sequences, more than 45% recorded once. Trimming removed 5 bases from V and 2 bases from J, with 15 bases in between. CDR1 DFQATT and CDR2 SNEGSKA come from the germline V gene (reference sequence). This CDR3 has 14 amino acids. The V and J genes are TRBV20-1 and TRBJ1-2; D is perhaps TRBD1 (6 bases). The clonotype originates from a man aged 55 to 70 in good health. What was sequenced was blood. The CDR3 protein is CSASPGQLNYGYTF. CDR3 nucleotides: TGCAGTGCTTCCCCAGGACAGCTAAACTATGGCTACACCTTC.